This entry lists 29 T cell receptor beta chains sequenced from one sample in a study of cytomegalovirus exposure and HLA in healthy donors. Amplification used 60 Vbeta primers and 13 Jbeta primers. Assay used: immunoSEQ multiplex PCR; TCRdb lists only in-frame clones, some missing. The table records about 200,000 clones, 79% of them present only once. The sample was PBMCs. The origin of the receptors is a woman aged 30 to 39 in good health and CMV-seropositive.

The chain carries TRBV19 and TRBJ2-5, with 10 bases aligning to TRBD1. Per the germline V gene, CDR1 is LNHDA and CDR2 is SQIVND (reference sequence). This CDR3 comprises 16 residues. V lost 3 bases to trimming and J lost 5 bases; unmatched junction nucleotides: 9. CDR3 DNA: TGTGCCAGTAGTATTCGAGACAGGGGGCTTTTGGAGACCCAGTACTTC. It codes for CASSIRDRGLLETQYF.

This rearrangement joins TRBV11-2 to TRBJ2-3; TRBD2 might be the D (5 bases). This CDR3 is built from 15 residues. Germline-derived CDR1 and CDR2 are SGHAT and FQNNGV. V was shortened by 1 base and J by 2 bases, with 10 bases between the two germline ends. For the CDR3, the DNA is TGTGCCAGCAGCTTAGGCGCTAGCCCCACAGATACGCAGTATTTT. It codes for CASSLGASPTDTQYF.

This clone was seen once. This chain connects TRBV6-5 to TRBJ2-7; TRBD1 might be the D (6 bases). Germline CDR1 reads MNHEY; CDR2 reads SVGAGI. The V gene lost 5 bases and the J gene lost 3 bases, with 11 bases spanning the gap. CDR3 length: 13 amino acids. The CDR3 spells CASSPGTHYEQYF. The CDR3 nucleotides are TGTGCCAGCAGTCCCGGGACACACTACGAGCAGTACTTC.

This sequence joins TRBV11-3 and TRBJ2-1, with D uncertain. Per the germline V gene, CDR1 is SGHNT and CDR2 is YENEEA. This CDR3 region has 12 residues. Trimming removed 2 bases from V and 5 bases from J, with 4 bases in between. The CDR3 bases are TGTGCCAGCAGCTTATACAACAATGAGCAGTTCTTC. Its protein product is CASSLYNNEQFF.

This chain links TRBV4-3 with TRBJ1-5, with 8 bases aligning to TRBD1. Germline V gives CDR1 LGHNA, CDR2 YSLEER. The CDR3 consists of 15 residues. J lost 6 bases, V lost 0 bases, and 4 bases had no gene match. As DNA, the CDR3 is TGCGCCAGCAGCCAAGAAAGGACAGGGAGTCAGCCCCAGCATTTT. This sequence encodes CASSQERTGSQPQHF.

CDR3 nucleotide sequence: TGTGCCAGCAGGTCGGACACTCCGAACACTGAAGCTTTCTTT. Translating gives CASRSDTPNTEAFF. This sequence joins TRBV6-1 and TRBJ1-1; tentative D call: TRBD1 (5 bases). V dropped 6 bases and J dropped 1 base, with 12 bases sitting between them. Germline V CDR1 and CDR2: MNHNS, SASEGT. The length of the CDR3 is 14 residues.

The chain couples TRBV6-5 to TRBJ2-3; a weak D match, TRBD2 (6 bases). The CDR3 has 13 amino acids. The germline gives CDR1 MNHEY, CDR2 SVGAGI. The V and J ends lost 2 bases and 5 bases respectively, with 8 bases between them. The CDR3 nucleotides read TGTGCCAGCAGTTACGGGGGGATAGATACGCAGTATTTT. Its translation: CASSYGGIDTQYF.

The J gene is TRBJ1-2, the V gene TRBV10-3; TRBD1 might be the D (6 bases). CDR3 length: 18 residues. Germline V gene sequence: CDR1 ENHRY, CDR2 SYGVKD. V was clipped by 5 bases and J by 0 bases, with 22 bases between them. The CDR3 sequence is CAISPRGGTADTNYGYTF. In DNA, the CDR3 is TGTGCCATCAGTCCTAGGGGGGGGACGGCCGACACTAACTATGGCTACACCTTC.

J is TRBJ1-1 and V is TRBV6-5, with D tentatively TRBD1 (6 bases). Trimming took 10 bases from V and 0 from J, leaving 12 bases between them. Germline values: CDR1 MNHEY, CDR2 SVGAGI. The CDR3 has 13 amino acids. CDR3 loop: CATNGQLNTEAFF. CDR3 DNA: TGTGCCACTAATGGACAGCTGAACACTGAAGCTTTCTTT.

The J gene is TRBJ1-1, the V gene TRBV4-2, with D possibly TRBD1 on 5 matching bases. V shed 0 bases and J shed 4 bases, with 12 bases lying between them. CDR1 and CDR2 (germline): LGHNA, YNFKEQ. The CDR3 is 15 amino acids. The chain's CDR3 is CASSQEPQGGTEAFF. CDR3 sequence (DNA): TGTGCCAGCAGCCAAGAGCCCCAGGGCGGCACTGAAGCTTTCTTT.

The chain recombines TRBV11-2 with TRBJ1-4, with TRBD1 identical over 10 bases. The CDR3 contains 15 residues. V lost 6 bases and J lost 7; bases outside the gene matches: 8. The germline V gene has CDR1 SGHAT and CDR2 FQNNGV. The CDR3 here is CASSRRGTGAEKLFF. CDR3 in DNA: TGTGCCAGCAGTCGTAGAGGGACAGGGGCTGAAAAACTGTTTTTT.

The rearrangement links TRBV27 to TRBJ1-2; a possible D gene is TRBD1 (5 bases). The CDR3 is 21 amino acids. V was shortened by 8 bases and J by 10 bases, with 44 bases between the two germline ends. The germline V gene encodes CDR1 MNHEY and CDR2 SMNVEV (reference sequence). Here the CDR3 reads CASLSVGGTSFYLVREISYTF. The CDR3 region has the DNA TGTGCCAGCCTATCAGTGGGAGGGACCTCGTTTTACCTCGTAAGGGAGATATCCTACACCTTC.

This clone was counted a few times. This chain connects TRBV5-1 to TRBJ1-1, with D maybe TRBD1 (6 bases). Trimming removed 1 base from V and 4 bases from J, with 17 bases in between. Germline CDR1 is SGHRS and CDR2 is YFSETQ. The CDR3 contains 16 residues. The CDR3: CASSLSEKGVRTEAFF. The CDR3 DNA follows: TGCGCCAGCAGCTTGAGCGAAAAGGGGGTCCGCACTGAAGCTTTCTTT.

This chain connects TRBV7-2 to TRBJ2-2, with TRBD2 matching 9 bases. The V segment lost 3 bases and the J segment 7 bases; nucleotides outside the gene matches: 9. In germline, CDR1 is SGHTA, CDR2 FQGNSA. This CDR3 is 16 amino acids long. CDR3 bases: TGTGCCAGCAGCTTGAATAGCGGGAGACTTGGCGGGGAGCTGTTTTTT. Translating it yields CASSLNSGRLGGELFF.

J is TRBJ2-2 and V is TRBV7-9, with 8 bases lining up with TRBD2. This CDR3 has 16 amino acids. With 1 base clipped from V and 3 bases from J, the junction kept 4 bases outside the gene matches. Germline V lookup: CDR1 SEHNR, CDR2 FQNEAQ (reference sequence). CDR3 sequence: CASSLVAGGHTGELFF. CDR3 nucleotides: TGTGCCAGCAGCTTAGTTGCGGGAGGCCACACCGGGGAGCTGTTTTTT.

This chain connects TRBV11-3 to TRBJ2-1; tentative D call: TRBD2 (5 bases). The CDR3 is 16 residues long. V dropped 4 bases and J dropped 0 bases, with 13 bases sitting between them. Germline CDR1 is SGHNT and CDR2 is YENEEA. The CDR3 protein is CASSYGRGSSYNEQFF. The CDR3 coding sequence is TGTGCCAGCAGCTACGGACGTGGGAGCTCCTACAATGAGCAGTTCTTC.

The chain recombines TRBV6-1 with TRBJ2-7, with a tentative D call TRBD1 (6 bases). Germline-derived CDR1 and CDR2 are MNHNS and SASEGT. The CDR3 contains 15 residues. The V end lost 0 bases, the J end lost 4 bases, and 13 bases lay between the germline ends. CDR3 bases: TGTGCCAGCAGTGAAGCGGGGGCGCTCGGGTACGAGCAGTACTTC. It translates to CASSEAGALGYEQYF.

This rearrangement joins TRBV7-8 to TRBJ2-7; 11 bases map to TRBD2. In germline, CDR1 is SGHVS, CDR2 FQNEAQ. V gave up 4 bases and J gave up 0 bases; unmatched junction bases: 17. The CDR3 runs to 20 residues. CDR3 DNA: TGTGCCAGCAGCTACAACCCAGACATATCTAGCGGGAGGACCTCCTACGAGCAGTACTTC. Translation gives CASSYNPDISSGRTSYEQYF.

V usage is TRBV29-1 and J usage is TRBJ1-2, with a weak D call TRBD1 (5 bases). Germline CDR1 SQVTM, CDR2 ANQGSEA. The germline V and J ends were trimmed by 6 bases and 3 bases, with 11 bases remaining between them. The CDR3 is 12 residues long. This CDR3 reads CSVRESHYGYTF. DNA for the CDR3: TGCAGCGTCAGGGAATCTCACTATGGCTACACCTTC. Drawing the rest from reference TRBV29-1 and TRBJ1-2, the complete variable domain is SAVISQKPSRDICQRGTSLTIQCQVDSQVTMMFWYRQQPGQSLTLIATANQGSEATYESGFVIDKFPISRPNLTFSTLTVSNMSPEDSSIYLCSVRESHYGYTFGSGTRLTVV.

This chain uses TRBV19 with TRBJ1-2, with a possible D match to TRBD1 (5 bases). This CDR3 is built from 15 residues. Deletions cut 7 bases from V and 2 bases from J, with 17 bases between. Germline V CDR1 and CDR2: LNHDA, SQIVND (reference sequence). CDR3 DNA sequence: TGTGCCAGTACTAAACTCCTGGCAGGGAACTATGGCTACACCTTC. This codes for CASTKLLAGNYGYTF. Using reference TRBV19 and TRBJ1-2 for the parts outside the CDR3, the full variable domain is DGGITQSPKYLFRKEGQNVTLSCEQNLNHDAMYWYRQDPGQGLRLIYYSQIVNDFQKGDIAEGYSVSREKKESFPLTVTSAQKNPTAFYLCASTKLLAGNYGYTFGSGTRLTVV.

This clone was counted once. The chain links TRBV4-1 to TRBJ1-5; perhaps TRBD1 as D (6 bases). Germline CDR1 MGHRA, CDR2 YSYEKL. The CDR3 consists of 14 residues. V shed 4 bases and J shed 4 bases, with 11 bases lying between them. The chain's CDR3 is CASSPGQPNQPQHF. CDR3 DNA: TGCGCCAGCAGCCCCGGACAGCCGAATCAGCCCCAGCATTTT.

The chain uses TRBV18 and TRBJ1-5, with 7 bases identical to TRBD1. V lost 0 bases to trimming and J lost 15 bases; unmatched junction nucleotides: 8. The length of the CDR3 is 13 residues. Germline lookup yields CDR1 KGHSH and CDR2 LQKENI. The CDR3, as DNA: TGTGCCAGCTCACCACCAGGACAGGAAGCGAGGCATTTT. Residues: CASSPPGQEARHF.

The rearrangement links TRBV21-1 to TRBJ2-5; TRBD2 reflects the table's D call only, with no check against the DNA. TRBV21-1 is a recognized pseudogene. The CDR3 sequence is 17 residues long. The CDR3 DNA reads TGTGCCAGCAGCAAAGGGGGGGAAGGGAATATCCAAGAGACCCAGTACTTC. Its translation: CASSKGGEGNIQETQYF.

This clone was picked up a small number of times. The V gene is TRBV15, the J gene TRBJ2-3; TRBD2 is a possible D gene (5 bases). CDR1 and CDR2 (germline): LNHNV, YYDKDF (reference sequence). The ends were cut back, 5 bases at V and 10 bases at J, with 16 bases in the middle. The CDR3 length is 13 residues. The CDR3 sequence is CATSGLPVYAQYF. Here the CDR3 DNA reads TGTGCCACCAGCGGACTGCCGGTGTATGCGCAGTATTTT.

The V gene is TRBV30, the J gene TRBJ1-5, with TRBD1 as a possible D gene (6 bases). The length of the CDR3 is 15 residues. Germline V gene data show CDR1 as GTSNPN and CDR2 as SVGIG (reference sequence). V was pared by 0 bases and J by 2 bases, with 11 bases between. CDR3 nucleotide sequence: TGTGCCTGGAGTGTAGGGGGTACGGGCAATCAGCCCCAGCATTTT. Amino acids: CAWSVGGTGNQPQHF. Full variable domain (rest looked up from reference TRBV30 and TRBJ1-5): SQTIHQWPATLVQPVGSPLSLECTVEGTSNPNLYWYRQAAGRGLQLLFYSVGIGQISSEVPQNLSASRPQDRQFILSSKKLLLSDSGFYLCAWSVGGTGNQPQHFGDGTRLSIL.

In this sample, this clone turned up a few times. The chain uses TRBV5-5 and TRBJ2-3, with 10 nucleotides matching TRBD2. V was clipped by 0 bases and J by 3 bases; unmatched bases: 10. Per the germline V gene, CDR1 is SGHKS and CDR2 is YYEKEE (reference sequence). The CDR3 extends over 18 amino acids. This CDR3 is CASSLAAPSGSGTDTQYF. The CDR3 DNA is TGTGCCAGCAGCTTGGCCGCGCCTAGCGGGAGTGGTACAGATACGCAGTATTTT.

This chain joins TRBV29-1 and TRBJ2-5, with D possibly TRBD2 on 5 matching bases. This CDR3 has 13 amino acids. In germline, CDR1 is SQVTM, CDR2 ANQGSEA. V lost 6 bases and J lost 4, with 15 bases in between. The CDR3 nucleotides read TGCAGCGTCCGGCGCCCCGCGGGAGAGACCCAGTACTTC. It is translated as CSVRRPAGETQYF. The whole variable domain, remainder taken from reference TRBV29-1 and TRBJ2-5, is SAVISQKPSRDICQRGTSLTIQCQVDSQVTMMFWYRQQPGQSLTLIATANQGSEATYESGFVIDKFPISRPNLTFSTLTVSNMSPEDSSIYLCSVRRPAGETQYFGPGTRLLVL.

This clone was recorded once. The chain has TRBV4-1 and TRBJ1-1, with D maybe TRBD1 (5 bases). Germline-derived CDR1 and CDR2 are MGHRA and YSYEKL. This CDR3 contains 15 residues. Trimming removed 1 base from V and 5 bases from J, with 14 bases in between. CDR3 residues: CASSQAAGLGTEAFF. CDR3 bases: TGCGCCAGCAGCCAAGCCGCAGGGCTGGGGACTGAAGCTTTCTTT.

V usage is TRBV29-1 and J usage is TRBJ2-2, with D possibly matching TRBD1 (5 bases). CDR3 length: 13 residues. The ends were cut back, 0 bases at V and 7 bases at J, with 9 bases in the middle. Germline-derived CDR1 and CDR2 are SQVTM and ANQGSEA. In DNA, the CDR3 is TGCAGCGTTGAAGAAACAGGAAACGGGGAGCTGTTTTTT. Its translation is CSVEETGNGELFF.